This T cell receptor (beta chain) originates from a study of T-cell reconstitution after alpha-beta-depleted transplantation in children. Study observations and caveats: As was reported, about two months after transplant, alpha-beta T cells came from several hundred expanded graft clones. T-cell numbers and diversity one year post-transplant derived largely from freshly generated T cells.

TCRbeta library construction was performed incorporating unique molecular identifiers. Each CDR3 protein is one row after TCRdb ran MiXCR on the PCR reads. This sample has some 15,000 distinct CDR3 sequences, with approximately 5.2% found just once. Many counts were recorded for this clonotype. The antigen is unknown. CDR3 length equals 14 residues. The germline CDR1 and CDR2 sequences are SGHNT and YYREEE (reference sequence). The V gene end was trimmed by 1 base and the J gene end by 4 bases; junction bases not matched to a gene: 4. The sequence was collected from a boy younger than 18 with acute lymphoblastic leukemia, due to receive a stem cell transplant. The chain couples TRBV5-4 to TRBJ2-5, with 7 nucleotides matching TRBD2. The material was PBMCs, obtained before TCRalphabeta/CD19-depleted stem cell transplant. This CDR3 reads CASSLRRESETQYF. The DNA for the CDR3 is TGTGCCAGCAGCTTGAGGCGGGAGTCAGAGACCCAGTACTTC.